This T cell receptor (beta chain) emerged from a study of T cells of healthy individuals. TCRdb reanalysed the 5' RACE reads using MiXCR and keeps one entry per CDR3 protein. Of around 79,000 distinct CDR3 sequences listed, 4% to 5.5% are singletons. The V end lost 6 bases, the J end lost 5 bases, and 4 bases lay between the germline ends. Germline CDR1 is MNHNS and CDR2 is SASEGT. The CDR3 sequence is 10 residues long. The genes are TRBV6-1 and TRBJ1-2; no firm D call. This receptor was taken from a female donor in good health. In DNA, the CDR3 is TGTGCCAGCAGGGAGTATGGCTACACCTTC. Its translation is CASREYGYTF.